Following are 30 T cell receptor beta chains from one sample sequenced in a study of blood T cell repertoires in COVID-19. TCRdb's copy holds only in-frame clones and misses some; the assay was immunoSEQ multiplex PCR. The sample has about 160,000 clones, over 75% seen once. The specimen was peripheral blood. These receptors came from a man older than 75 with COVID-19, enrolled during active disease.

This clone was detected a few times. The chain combines TRBV19 with TRBJ2-1; D not resolved. This CDR3 is built from 13 residues. CDR1 LNHDA and CDR2 SQIVND come from the germline V gene (reference sequence). Trimming pared 2 bases from V and 3 bases from J, leaving 5 bases between. The CDR3 loop reads CASSITSYNEQFF. The CDR3 DNA follows: TGTGCCAGTAGTATAACCAGCTACAATGAGCAGTTCTTC.

The chain joins TRBV29-1 to TRBJ2-5, with 10 positions matching TRBD1. Germline trimming cut 5 bases from V and 3 bases from J; bases unmatched to any gene: 3. Germline assignment: CDR1 SQVTM and CDR2 ANQGSEA. This CDR3 has 13 amino acids. The CDR3 is CSVTGTGEETQYF. In nucleotides, the CDR3 is TGCAGCGTTACCGGGACAGGGGAAGAGACCCAGTACTTC.

The chain employs TRBV5-1 and TRBJ2-3, with TRBD2 identical over 10 bases. With 0 bases clipped from V and 5 bases from J, the junction kept 6 bases outside the gene matches. The CDR3 runs 16 residues. Germline-derived CDR1 and CDR2 are SGHRS and YFSETQ. This CDR3 reads CASSLEAGGPVDTQYF. The CDR3, as DNA: TGCGCCAGCAGCTTGGAAGCGGGGGGGCCCGTAGATACGCAGTATTTT.

This clone was observed a handful of times. The rearrangement joins TRBV3-1 (or the pseudogene TRBV3-2) to TRBJ1-1; 12 bases fit TRBD1. The V gene end was trimmed by 8 bases and the J gene end by 14 bases; junction bases not matched to a gene: 12. This CDR3 is 13 amino acids long. Germline values: CDR1 LGHDT, CDR2 YNNKEL (reference sequence). DNA for the CDR3: TGTGCCAGCTCTGCTAGCCACGGGACAGGGGGCTTCTTT. Protein sequence: CASSASHGTGGFF.

The chain joins TRBV10-2 to TRBJ1-1; D is unresolved. V lost 2 bases to trimming and J lost 2 bases, with 6 bases between them. The CDR3 runs 13 residues. Germline loops: CDR1 WSHSY, CDR2 SAAADI. CDR3 region: CASSEEVNTEAFF. The CDR3 DNA reads TGCGCCAGCAGTGAGGAGGTCAACACTGAAGCTTTCTTT.

This clone occurred once. This chain uses TRBV7-2 with TRBJ2-1; 9 bases match TRBD1. This CDR3 has 15 amino acids. With V trimmed by 5 bases and J by 5 bases, 7 bases remained unmatched. CDR1 SGHTA and CDR2 FQGNSA come from the germline V gene. CDR3 nucleotides: TGTGCCAGCAGCCTCGACAGGGGGGGCCACAATGAGCAGTTCTTC. It is translated as CASSLDRGGHNEQFF.

The chain uses TRBV6-5 and TRBJ2-5; the D is unclear. CDR3 size: 13 residues. V lost 3 bases, J lost 2 bases, and 7 bases lay in between. Germline lookup yields CDR1 MNHEY and CDR2 SVGAGI. The CDR3: CASSYLNQETQYF. CDR3 DNA: TGTGCCAGCAGTTATTTAAATCAAGAGACCCAGTACTTC.

The gene calls are TRBV18 and TRBJ1-2; 11 positions agree with TRBD1. Germline V lookup: CDR1 KGHSH, CDR2 LQKENI. The CDR3 extends over 15 amino acids. After removal of 2 bases from V and 6 bases from J, the junction contained 5 bases not matched to a gene. CDR3 in DNA: TGTGCCAGCTCACCAGGCTCGGACAGGGGGCATGGCTACACCTTC. This gives the protein CASSPGSDRGHGYTF.

This chain uses TRBV5-1 with TRBJ1-1; D call uncertain. CDR3 length equals 14 residues. V lost 2 bases to trimming and J lost 7 bases, with 15 bases between them. The V gene's germline CDR1 is SGHRS and CDR2 YFSETQ. CDR3 sequence (DNA): TGCGCCAGCAGCTTTAACCGCCCTGGCAATGAAGCTTTCTTT. Amino acids: CASSFNRPGNEAFF. The entire variable domain, with the rest obtained from reference TRBV5-1 and TRBJ1-1, is as follows: KAGVTQTPRYLIKTRGQQVTLSCSPISGHRSVSWYQQTPGQGLQFLFEYFSETQRNKGNFPGRFSGRQFSNSRSEMNVSTLELGDSALYLCASSFNRPGNEAFFGQGTRLTVV.

The chain carries TRBV5-1 and TRBJ2-2, with 9 nucleotides matching TRBD2. Germline CDR1 reads SGHRS; CDR2 reads YFSETQ. This CDR3 contains 18 residues. The J segment lost 7 bases and the V segment lost 0 bases, leaving 13 bases of the junction unmatched. CDR3 nucleotides: TGCGCCAGCAGCTTGGCCTGGGCACATAGCGGGGGAATCGGGGAGCTGTTTTTT. Amino acid sequence: CASSLAWAHSGGIGELFF.

V is TRBV6-1 and J is TRBJ2-3; 14 bases map to TRBD2. The CDR3 extends over 16 amino acids. Germline trimming cut 4 bases from V and 5 bases from J; bases unmatched to any gene: 5. CDR1 is MNHNS, CDR2 SASEGT, per germline. CDR3 loop: CASSARLAGGQDTQYF. The DNA of the CDR3 is TGTGCCAGCAGTGCCCGACTAGCGGGGGGGCAAGATACGCAGTATTTT.

This chain joins TRBV2 and TRBJ2-5; unclear D gene. Germline V gene lookup returns CDR1 SNHLY and CDR2 FYNNEI. CDR3 size: 14 residues. Trimming pared 1 base from V and 2 bases from J, leaving 8 bases between. CDR3 sequence (DNA): TGTGCCAGCAGTGAAGGGTCGGGTCAAGAGACCCAGTACTTC. It specifies CASSEGSGQETQYF.

The V call is TRBV14, the J call TRBJ1-2; D is uncertain. The CDR3 runs 14 residues. Per germline, CDR1 SGHDN and CDR2 FVKESK. V lost 0 bases to trimming and J lost 4 bases, with 9 bases between them. CDR3 sequence reads: CASSQDWEIYGYTF. The CDR3 DNA is TGTGCCAGCAGCCAAGATTGGGAGATCTATGGCTACACCTTC.

A single count supports this clone. This rearrangement joins TRBV9 to TRBJ1-1; D ambiguous. This CDR3 has 13 amino acids. From germline, CDR1 is SGDLS and CDR2 YYNGEE. Trimming left V 2 bases short and J 0 bases short, with 5 bases between. The CDR3 DNA sequence: TGTGCCAGCAGCGTGTTAATGAACACTGAAGCTTTCTTT. It yields the protein CASSVLMNTEAFF. The whole variable domain, remainder taken from reference TRBV9 and TRBJ1-1, is DSGVTQTPKHLITATGQRVTLRCSPRSGDLSVYWYQQSLDQGLQFLIQYYNGEERAKGNILERFSAQQFPDLHSELNLSSLELGDSALYFCASSVLMNTEAFFGQGTRLTVV.

V is TRBV5-4 and J is TRBJ1-1; 8 nucleotides line up with TRBD1. CDR1 and CDR2 (germline): SGHNT, YYREEE (reference sequence). The V gene end was trimmed by 4 bases and the J gene end by 10 bases; junction bases not matched to a gene: 12. The CDR3 runs 14 residues. CDR3 DNA sequence: TGTGCCAGCAGCAGCGGACAGGGAAGGGGATTAGCTTTCTTT. This codes for CASSSGQGRGLAFF. Using reference TRBV5-4 and TRBJ1-1 for the parts outside the CDR3, the full variable domain is ETGVTQSPTHLIKTRGQQVTLRCSSQSGHNTVSWYQQALGQGPQFIFQYYREEENGRGNFPPRFSGLQFPNYSSELNVNALELDDSALYLCASSSGQGRGLAFFGQGTRLTVV.

This clone was detected only once. The rearrangement links TRBV19 to TRBJ1-3, with 7 bases fitting TRBD1. Germline values: CDR1 LNHDA, CDR2 SQIVND (reference sequence). This CDR3 spans 15 amino acids. With 1 base clipped from V and 2 bases from J, the junction kept 2 bases outside the gene matches. The CDR3 sequence: CASSIGDRAGNTIYF. The CDR3 DNA is TGTGCCAGTAGTATAGGCGACAGGGCTGGAAACACCATATATTTT.

The V and J genes are TRBV21-1 and TRBJ1-5; no DNA check was done on the table's D call, TRBD1. TRBV21-1 represents a pseudogene. The CDR3 runs to 14 residues. The CDR3, as DNA: TGTGCCAGCAGCACTAGACAGGTGGGTCAGCCCCAGCATTTT. This sequence encodes CASSTRQVGQPQHF.

The chain uses TRBV10-3 and TRBJ2-3; D is perhaps TRBD2 (7 bases). CDR1 and CDR2 from the germline V gene are ENHRY and SYGVKD. The CDR3 length is 18 residues. The V gene lost 11 bases and the J gene lost 4 bases, with 31 bases spanning the gap. CDR3 amino acids: CASKGEGRASTGPDTQYF. The CDR3 DNA reads as TGTGCCTCGAAGGGGGAAGGGAGGGCCAGCACGGGCCCAGATACGCAGTATTTT.

The rearrangement uses TRBV5-1 and TRBJ2-3; perhaps TRBD1 as D (6 bases). CDR1 is SGHRS and CDR2 is YFSETQ in the germline V gene. The CDR3 is made up of 15 amino acids. Between the trimmed V and J ends, which lost 0 bases and 1 base, there was a span of 9 bases. CDR3 protein: CASSLVQGGTDTQYF. CDR3 DNA sequence: TGCGCCAGCAGCTTGGTACAGGGCGGCACAGATACGCAGTATTTT.

CDR3 in amino acids: CASSFGTGIGQETQYF. The CDR3 region has the DNA TGTGCCAGCAGTTTTGGGACAGGGATAGGACAAGAGACCCAGTACTTC. The chain employs TRBV27 and TRBJ2-5, with TRBD1 matching 9 bases. The CDR3 contains 16 residues. From germline, CDR1 is MNHEY and CDR2 SMNVEV (reference sequence). The ends lost 3 bases at V and 2 bases at J; junction bases unmatched: 7.

CDR3 bases: TGTGCCAGCTCACCCGGTCCAGGGGCCCAAGAGACCCAGTACTTC. Amino acid sequence: CASSPGPGAQETQYF. The chain recombines TRBV18 with TRBJ2-5; weak D call: TRBD1 (6 bases). Per the germline V gene, CDR1 is KGHSH and CDR2 is LQKENI. This CDR3 contains 15 residues. Trimming shortened V by 3 bases and J by 1 base, and 12 bases separated the two germline ends. The full variable domain, completed using reference TRBV18 and TRBJ2-5, is NAGVMQNPRHLVRRRGQEARLRCSPMKGHSHVYWYRQLPEEGLKFMVYLQKENIIDESGMPKERFSAEFPKEGPSILRIQQVVRGDSAAYFCASSPGPGAQETQYFGPGTRLLVL.

The chain links TRBV18 to TRBJ2-6; TRBD1 aligns across 10 bases. The germline CDR1 and CDR2 sequences are KGHSH and LQKENI. V shed 1 base, J shed 0 bases, and the junction held 0 bases outside the gene matches. The CDR3 is 17 residues long. The chain's CDR3 is CASSPRTGGSGANVLTF. The CDR3 nucleotides read TGTGCCAGCTCACCACGGACAGGGGGCTCTGGGGCCAACGTCCTGACTTTC.

The chain combines TRBV18 with TRBJ1-1, with 8 bases that match TRBD1. Unmatched junction bases numbered 9, after V lost 1 base and J lost 2 bases. Germline CDR1 and CDR2: KGHSH and LQKENI. The CDR3 sequence is 17 residues long. The CDR3 loop reads CASSPRTRQGTNTEAFF. The DNA for the CDR3 is TGTGCCAGCTCACCACGGACTCGACAGGGGACTAACACTGAAGCTTTCTTT.

The chain recombines TRBV6-1 with TRBJ2-5, with TRBD1 matching over 8 bases. Germline assignment: CDR1 MNHNS and CDR2 SASEGT. After removal of 0 bases from V and 5 bases from J, the junction contained 11 bases not matched to a gene. The CDR3 totals 17 residues. CDR3 DNA: TGTGCCAGCAGTGAAGCGCTTCCGCAGGGGGCGCGTGAGACCCAGTACTTC. It yields the protein CASSEALPQGARETQYF.

The chain has TRBV7-2 and TRBJ2-3; TRBD2 matches at 9 bases. CDR1 and CDR2 (germline): SGHTA, FQGNSA. The CDR3 runs 17 residues. V trimming: 1 base; J trimming: 1 base; junction bases outside the gene matches: 6. CDR3 loop: CASSLDLAGLGTDTQYF. The CDR3 DNA sequence: TGTGCCAGCAGCTTAGATCTAGCGGGGCTAGGCACAGATACGCAGTATTTT.

This chain connects TRBV5-4 to TRBJ1-2; TRBD1 is a possible D gene (6 bases). From germline, CDR1 is SGHNT and CDR2 YYREEE (reference sequence). The CDR3 extends over 15 amino acids. V lost 2 bases, J lost 4 bases, and 15 bases lay in between. CDR3 region: CASSFMLEQGYGYTF. The CDR3 coding sequence is TGTGCCAGCAGCTTTATGCTAGAACAGGGCTATGGCTACACCTTC.

The genes are TRBV15 and TRBJ2-5; tentative D call: TRBD2 (6 bases). V was shortened by 4 bases and J by 2 bases, with 11 bases between the two germline ends. CDR1 and CDR2 from the germline V gene are LNHNV and YYDKDF (reference sequence). This CDR3 spans 14 amino acids. CDR3 sequence reads: CATSIGSIQETQYF. In DNA, the CDR3 is TGTGCCACCAGCATCGGGAGCATACAAGAGACCCAGTACTTC.

The J gene is TRBJ2-3, the V gene TRBV29-1, with 11 bases matching TRBD2. There are 15 residues in the CDR3. Germline V gene sequence: CDR1 SQVTM, CDR2 ANQGSEA. Trimming took 6 bases from V and 4 from J; bases not matched to a gene: 9. DNA of the CDR3: TGCAGCGTCAAGACTAGCGGGGTGGTTTCAGATACGCAGTATTTT. Translation: CSVKTSGVVSDTQYF.

The rearrangement uses TRBV6-5 and TRBJ2-2; D gene uncertain. The germline V gene has CDR1 MNHEY and CDR2 SVGAGI. The CDR3 sequence is 14 residues long. V was clipped by 4 bases and J by 8 bases, with 14 bases between them. CDR3 residues: CASSSPLDPGELFF. DNA for the CDR3: TGTGCCAGCAGTTCCCCCCTAGACCCGGGGGAGCTGTTTTTT.

This chain links TRBV19 with TRBJ1-1; tentatively, D is TRBD1 (5 bases). Germline CDR1 LNHDA, CDR2 SQIVND (reference sequence). The CDR3 loop spans 13 amino acids. Trimming cost V 8 bases and J 6 bases, with 16 bases left between them. The CDR3 region is CASGRERGAEAFF. CDR3 coding DNA: TGTGCCAGTGGGCGGGAGAGGGGCGCTGAAGCTTTCTTT.